The rows below give T cell receptor beta chains drawn from one sample of a study of blood T cell repertoires in COVID-19. Some clones are missing from TCRdb's copy, which holds only in-frame ones; the method was immunoSEQ multiplex PCR. The table lists 250,000 to 350,000 clones, 70% to 85% of them singletons. The sequencing sample was made of peripheral blood. The receptors were gathered from a human donor with COVID-19, enrolled during active disease. The donor label of this sample is uncertain. Each CDR3 is given with its conserved first and last residue. D genes are given only for firm matches. Expanded clones get a size class; other rows say once, few or many, or leave the size out.

v_gene	abundance	j_gene	d_gene	CDR3nt	CDR3aa
TRBV6-5	NA	TRBJ1-1	NA	TGTGCCAGTAGGACGGGACAAACTAACACTGAAGCTTTCTTT	CASRTGQTNTEAFF
TRBV5-6	NA	TRBJ1-2	TRBD1	TGTGCCAGCAGCGGAGGGACAGGGTTTAGTGGCTACACCTTC	CASSGGTGFSGYTF
TRBV3-1/TRBV3-2	NA	TRBJ2-7	TRBD2	TGTGCCAGCAGCCCACAAGCGGGAGTCGCGGACGAGCAGTACTTC	CASSPQAGVADEQYF
TRBV5-5	NA	TRBJ2-1	NA	TGTGCCAGCAGCTTGGCGCGAGAGGGCACCCACAATGAGCAGTTCTTC	CASSLAREGTHNEQFF
TRBV2	NA	TRBJ2-1	TRBD2	TGTGCCAGCAGTCGGACTAGCGGGAGCAGCGATGAGCAGTTCTTC	CASSRTSGSSDEQFF
TRBV11-2	once	TRBJ1-1	TRBD1	TGTGCCAGCAGCTTAAGGACAGGGGGCGCATGGACTGAAGCTTTCTTT	CASSLRTGGAWTEAFF
TRBV7-9	NA	TRBJ2-7	TRBD2	TGTGCCAGCAGCTTAGTTCTAGCGGGAGGGTACGAGCAGTACTTC	CASSLVLAGGYEQYF
TRBV5-6	NA	TRBJ1-2	TRBD1	TGTGCCAGCAGCACCGGGACAGGGGGTTATGGCTACACCTTC	CASSTGTGGYGYTF
TRBV20-1	once	TRBJ1-6	NA	TGCAGTGCTAGTTACCAGGGAGGTGGGGTAGGTTCACCCCTCCACTTT	CSASYQGGGVGSPLHF
TRBV7-2	NA	TRBJ1-1	NA	TGTGCCAGCAGCCCCCCGCCGGCAGGGAACACTGAAGCTTTCTTT	CASSPPPAGNTEAFF
TRBV7-9	NA	TRBJ2-5	NA	TGTGCCTTCCTAAGGAGGGGCGGAGAGACCCAGTACTTC	CAFLRRGGETQYF
TRBV27	NA	TRBJ2-7	NA	TGTGCCAGTAGTGCTTGGGCAACATCCTACGAGCAGTACTTC	CASSAWATSYEQYF
TRBV28	NA	TRBJ1-5	NA	TGTGCCAGCAGTTTACTTCGGCAGCCCCAGCATTTT	CASSLLRQPQHF
TRBV2	NA	TRBJ1-3	NA	TGTGCCAGCAGCGAGATCCTCTCTGGAAACACCATATATTTT	CASSEILSGNTIYF
TRBV4-2	once	TRBJ1-4	NA	TGTGCCAGCACCCAAACGGGGAACCCCAGGGGACCTAATGAAAAACTGTTTTTT	CASTQTGNPRGPNEKLFF
TRBV6-5	NA	TRBJ1-1	NA	TGTGCCAGCGTCGGAGACAGGTCCGACACTGAAGCTTTCTTT	CASVGDRSDTEAFF
TRBV5-1	NA	TRBJ1-4	NA	TGCGCCAGCAGCTTCCAGGGAGGAGATGAAAAACTGTTTTTT	CASSFQGGDEKLFF
TRBV11-2	few	TRBJ2-2	NA	TGTGCCAGCAGCTTAACAGGGAACACCGGGGAGCTGTTTTTT	CASSLTGNTGELFF
TRBV7-9	NA	TRBJ2-1	NA	TGTGCCAGCAGCCCCCCGCCAGCGGCCCCCCGCTATGAGCAGTTCTTC	CASSPPPAAPRYEQFF
TRBV6-2/TRBV6-3	NA	TRBJ2-7	NA	TGTGCCAGCAGTCCACAGGGCTACGAGCAGTACTTC	CASSPQGYEQYF
TRBV5-1	NA	TRBJ2-1	TRBD2	TGCGCCAGCAGGCGGACTAGCGGGAGCTCCTACAATGAGCAGTTCTTC	CASRRTSGSSYNEQFF
TRBV6-6	once	TRBJ1-2	NA	TGTGCCAGCAGTTATTATGGGGCAGACTATGGCTACACCTTC	CASSYYGADYGYTF
TRBV11-3	few	TRBJ1-1	TRBD1	TGTGCCAGCAGCTTAGATGGGGACAGGGGCACTGAAGCTTTCTTT	CASSLDGDRGTEAFF
TRBV6-5	NA	TRBJ2-7	TRBD2	TGTGCCAGCAGTTCCACTAGCGGGAGTTTGTACGAGCAGTACTTC	CASSSTSGSLYEQYF
TRBV19	NA	TRBJ2-6	NA	TGTGCCAGTACCATCTCGGGGTCTGGGGCCAACGTCCTGACTTTC	CASTISGSGANVLTF
TRBV20-1	once	TRBJ1-5	NA	TGCAGTGCTAGTCTTTCCCCGTCAGGGGCCCTTAATCAGCCCCAGCATTTT	CSASLSPSGALNQPQHF
TRBV7-2	once	TRBJ1-6	NA	TGTGCCAGCAGCTTAGACTACTCCTATAATTCACCCCTCCACTTT	CASSLDYSYNSPLHF
TRBV6-6	once	TRBJ2-3	TRBD2	TGTGCCAGCAGTAGTCTAGCGGGAGTAACAGATACGCAGTATTTT	CASSSLAGVTDTQYF
TRBV7-7	NA	TRBJ1-3	NA	TGTGCTAGCAGCTTAGGAACAGACTCTGGAAACACCATATATTTT	CASSLGTDSGNTIYF
TRBV27	once	TRBJ2-7	NA	TGTGCCAGCAGTAGACAGATGGATTCGTCGGAGCAGTACTTC	CASSRQMDSSEQYF
TRBV3-1/TRBV3-2	NA	TRBJ2-1	NA	TGTGCCAGCAGCACCCTCGCAGGGTACAATGAGCAGTTCTTC	CASSTLAGYNEQFF
TRBV6-5	few	TRBJ1-1	TRBD1	TGTGCCAGCAGCCGCGGACAGGCTGAAGCTTTCTTT	CASSRGQAEAFF
TRBV6-5	NA	TRBJ2-3	NA	TGTGCCAGCAGTTCCGGTGGGGAGGCAGATACGCAGTATTTT	CASSSGGEADTQYF
TRBV29-1	once	TRBJ1-1	TRBD1	TGCAGCGTACGGGGACAGGGGAACACTGAAGCTTTCTTT	CSVRGQGNTEAFF
TRBV7-8	many	TRBJ2-2	TRBD2	TGTGCCAGCAGCTTAGGTCGGGAGGCCACCGGGGAGCTGTTTTTT	CASSLGREATGELFF
TRBV27	NA	TRBJ2-2	TRBD1	TGTGCCAGCAGGTGGACAGGGGGCGGCGGGGAGCTGTTTTTT	CASRWTGGGGELFF
TRBV10-3	many	TRBJ1-4	TRBD1	TGTGCCATCAGCCAGGGGGCCGCAACTAATGAAAAACTGTTTTTT	CAISQGAATNEKLFF
TRBV5-8	NA	TRBJ2-5	TRBD1	TGTGCCAGCAGCTTGGAGGGGACAGGGGATCAAGAGACCCAGTACTTC	CASSLEGTGDQETQYF
TRBV2	NA	TRBJ1-2	NA	TGTGCCAGCAGTGAAGGGCTGTATGGCTACACCTTC	CASSEGLYGYTF
TRBV10-3	many	TRBJ2-2	TRBD2	TGTGCCATCAGTGAGATGACTAGCGGGAGGGGCACCGGGGAGCTGTTTTTT	CAISEMTSGRGTGELFF
TRBV5-1	NA	TRBJ2-3	TRBD1	TGCGCCAGCAGCTTGGTACGGGACAGCCTCACAGATACGCAGTATTTT	CASSLVRDSLTDTQYF
TRBV2	NA	TRBJ2-5	NA	TGTGCCAGCAGTGAAGGGGCAGCCCAAGAGACCCAGTACTTC	CASSEGAAQETQYF